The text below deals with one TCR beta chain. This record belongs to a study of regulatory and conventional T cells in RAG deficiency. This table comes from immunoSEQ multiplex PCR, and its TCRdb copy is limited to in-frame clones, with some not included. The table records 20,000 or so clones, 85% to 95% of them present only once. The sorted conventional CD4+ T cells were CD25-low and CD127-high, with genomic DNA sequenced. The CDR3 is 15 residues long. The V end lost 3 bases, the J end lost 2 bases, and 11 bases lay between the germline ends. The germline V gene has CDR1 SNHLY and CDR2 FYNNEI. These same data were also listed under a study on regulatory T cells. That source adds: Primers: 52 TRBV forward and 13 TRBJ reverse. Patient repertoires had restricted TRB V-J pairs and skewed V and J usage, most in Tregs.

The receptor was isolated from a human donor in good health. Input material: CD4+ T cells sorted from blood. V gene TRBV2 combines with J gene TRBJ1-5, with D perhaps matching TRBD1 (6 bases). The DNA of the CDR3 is TGTGCCAGCAGTGATGGGGGGCTTCGCAATCAGCCCCAGCATTTT. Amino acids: CASSDGGLRNQPQHF.